This T cell receptor (beta chain) was sequenced in a study of shared T cell receptors in the human thymus. The protocol was immunoSEQ multiplex PCR, while the TCRdb copy is restricted to in-frame clones and leaves out a portion. Of 600,000 to 900,000 clones in the sample, over 75% were seen once. On this clone itself: Other nucleotide sequences from this sample produce the same CDR3.

This CDR3 is 13 amino acids long. V was shortened by 1 base and J by 2 bases, with 6 bases between the two germline ends. Germline V gives CDR1 SGDLS, CDR2 YYNGEE. This sample was also put to use in a study of human thymus T cells. That paper notes: All donors were healthy Finnish infants who were undergoing corrective surgery to treat congenital heart defects. Thymic tissue was derived from resections collected during corrective heart surgery. There appeared to be biased usage of V and J genes in thymic and blood repertoires. What related research reported was that thymic repertoires overlapped highly among unrelated individuals.

This chain joins TRBV9 and TRBJ1-1; D remains unclear. The TCR was taken from a girl less than two years old with a congenital heart defect. The sequenced material came from thymocytes. DNA of the CDR3: TGTGCCAGCAGCGTAACAGTTAACACTGAAGCTTTCTTT. Residues: CASSVTVNTEAFF.